This TCR beta chain appears in the sequencing data of a study of PD-L1 blockade in urothelial cancer. For the study at large: Beginning in about 2014, patients received atezolizumab, given as 1,200 mg intravenously every 3 weeks. Male sex and bladder-origin urothelial cancer were recorded for about nine tenths of the roughly 29 patients. Chemotherapy regimens numbering 0 to 3 had been given to patients.

Data came from immunoSEQ multiplex PCR; TCRdb stores just in-frame clones and leaves some out. The table has fewer than 45,000 clones, roughly 78% seen once. This CDR3 has 16 amino acids. Losses at the gene ends were 2 bases for V and 0 bases for J; bases not matched to a gene: 4. Germline loops: CDR1 KGHSH, CDR2 LQKENI. The sample in question was PBMCs, obtained around atezolizumab (anti-PD-L1) treatment. This chain links TRBV18 with TRBJ2-7, with 10 bases that match TRBD1. The clonotype comes from a man aged 70-80 years with urothelial cancer. The CDR3 DNA sequence: TGTGCCAGCTCACCAAACCGGGACAGGGGCTCCTACGAGCAGTACTTC. The encoded protein is CASSPNRDRGSYEQYF.